Following are 21 T cell receptor beta chains from one sample sequenced in a study of brain T cells in children with intractable seizures. Surgery cases with the highest brain T cell transcript signatures were chosen for sequencing. TCRdb keeps only in-frame clones here, not all; method: immunoSEQ multiplex PCR. The sample includes fewer than 9,500 clones, around 70% of them seen just once. This material consisted of resected brain tissue, taken at surgery. These receptors were taken from a boy younger than two with tuberous sclerosis and intractable seizures.

V gene TRBV19 combines with J gene TRBJ1-1; no firm D call. CDR3 length: 13 amino acids. The V and J ends lost 7 bases and 0 bases respectively, with 9 bases between them. The germline CDR1 and CDR2 sequences are LNHDA and SQIVND (reference sequence). CDR3 coding DNA: TGTGCCAGTAAAGTCCTTATGAACACTGAAGCTTTCTTT. Translation gives CASKVLMNTEAFF.

The chain is built from TRBV3-1 (or the pseudogene TRBV3-2) and TRBJ1-3; TRBD1 is a possible D gene (6 bases). CDR1 is LGHDT, CDR2 YNNKEL, per germline (reference sequence). V gave up 4 bases and J gave up 0 bases, with 16 bases separating them. This CDR3 has 17 residues. CDR3 protein: CASSRRSTGISGNTIYF. The CDR3 bases are TGTGCCAGCAGCCGACGATCGACAGGCATCTCTGGAAACACCATATATTTT.

As DNA, the CDR3 is TGTGCCAGCAGTTTTGGGGTGGGCTCCGAGCAGTACTTC. Translated: CASSFGVGSEQYF. This chain connects TRBV12-3 or TRBV12-4 to TRBJ2-7; D gene uncertain. Trimming shortened V by 3 bases and J by 6 bases, and 12 bases separated the two germline ends. The length of the CDR3 is 13 residues.

The chain carries TRBV27 and TRBJ1-6; no reliable D call. The germline gives CDR1 MNHEY, CDR2 SMNVEV (reference sequence). The CDR3 covers 16 residues. V shed 2 bases and J shed 10 bases, with 18 bases lying between them. CDR3 loop: CASSLPDLGSRSPLHF. The DNA of the CDR3 is TGTGCCAGCAGTTTACCTGATCTAGGGAGTCGCTCACCCCTCCACTTT.

This chain links TRBV5-1 with TRBJ2-1, with D possibly being TRBD1 (6 bases). This CDR3 has 13 residues. Germline CDR1 and CDR2: SGHRS and YFSETQ. Trimming stripped 0 bases from V and 7 bases from J, with 8 bases between. The CDR3, as DNA: TGCGCCAGCAGCTTGGATCAGGGGAATGAGCAGTTCTTC. Translated, it gives CASSLDQGNEQFF.

The chain recombines TRBV2 with TRBJ2-5; TRBD2 might be the D (6 bases). From germline, CDR1 is SNHLY and CDR2 FYNNEI. Deletions cut 5 bases from V and 4 bases from J, with 17 bases between. The CDR3 runs to 15 residues. The CDR3 coding sequence is TGTGCCAGCAGTCCCCGAAGGTCCGGGGGAGAGACCCAGTACTTC. Translating gives CASSPRRSGGETQYF.

The chain couples TRBV7-2 to TRBJ1-2; D possibly corresponds to TRBD1 (6 bases). V lost 5 bases and J 4 bases, leaving 14 bases between the germline ends. Looked up from germline, CDR1 is SGHTA and CDR2 is FQGNSA. This CDR3 is built from 14 residues. CDR3 protein: CASSPTTGFYGYTF. The CDR3 DNA sequence: TGTGCCAGCAGCCCGACGACAGGCTTCTATGGCTACACCTTC.

This clone is medium-sized. The chain uses TRBV28 and TRBJ2-7; D is undetermined. CDR3 length: 12 amino acids. With 6 bases removed from V and 0 bases from J, the gap between germline ends came to 6 bases. Germline CDR1 reads MDHEN; CDR2 reads SYDVKM. Written as DNA, the CDR3 is TGTGCCAGCAGCTCCAGCTCCTACGAGCAGTACTTC. Its translation: CASSSSSYEQYF.

The chain joins TRBV29-1 to TRBJ1-5; D uncertain. The germline CDR1 and CDR2 sequences are SQVTM and ANQGSEA. V shed 4 bases and J shed 0 bases, with 4 bases lying between them. The length of the CDR3 is 12 residues. CDR3 nucleotides: TGCAGCGTTGCAGATAGCAATCAGCCCCAGCATTTT. Translation gives CSVADSNQPQHF.

This chain joins TRBV11-3 and TRBJ1-1; D may be TRBD1 (6 bases). The V and J ends lost 1 base and 0 bases respectively, with 12 bases between them. The CDR3 has 16 amino acids. Per the germline V gene, CDR1 is SGHNT and CDR2 is YENEEA. The CDR3 sequence is CASSLVLTGLNTEAFF. DNA of the CDR3: TGTGCCAGCAGCTTAGTTTTGACAGGTCTGAACACTGAAGCTTTCTTT.

The V call is TRBV3-1 (or the pseudogene TRBV3-2), the J call TRBJ1-1, with 9 bases lining up with TRBD1. CDR3 size: 17 residues. J lost 0 bases, V lost 1 base, and 6 bases had no gene match. Germline CDR1 and CDR2: LGHDT and YNNKEL (reference sequence). This CDR3 reads CASSQGDRVLVNTEAFF. The CDR3, as DNA: TGTGCCAGCAGCCAAGGGGACAGGGTCTTGGTGAACACTGAAGCTTTCTTT.

Note on this clone: Germline is not matched at one junction end, which may reflect a read error. The CDR3: CASSFTNYIEQFF. CDR3 DNA: TGTGCCAGCAGTTTCACTAACTACATTGAGCAGTTCTTC. The chain carries TRBV12-3 or TRBV12-4 and TRBJ2-1, with D unresolved. The CDR3 extends over 13 amino acids.

The CDR3 loop is CASSELTDTQYF. CDR3 in DNA: TGTGCCAGCAGCGAGCTAACAGATACGCAGTATTTT. J is TRBJ2-3 and V is TRBV7-2; no definite D call. Germline loops: CDR1 SGHTA, CDR2 FQGNSA. V lost 5 bases to trimming and J lost 3 bases, with 6 bases between them. This CDR3 is built from 12 residues.

The chain is built from TRBV6-6 and TRBJ1-6; D remains unclear. The CDR3 is made up of 9 amino acids. V was clipped by 11 bases and J by 14 bases, with 10 bases between them. CDR1 MNHNY and CDR2 SVGAGI come from the germline V gene (reference sequence). The CDR3 is CACGRALHF. The CDR3 bases are TGTGCCTGTGGACGGGCCCTCCACTTT.

J is TRBJ1-1 and V is TRBV20-1; the D is unclear. The CDR3 contains 11 residues. V was clipped by 3 bases and J by 1 base, with 3 bases between them. CDR1 is DFQATT, CDR2 SNEGSKA, per germline (reference sequence). The CDR3 DNA reads TGCAGTGCTAGGGAGAACACTGAAGCTTTCTTT. Its translation is CSARENTEAFF.

In its sample, this clone was seen once. This chain connects TRBV27 to TRBJ1-1, with D hard to call. The CDR3 totals 13 residues. Trimming pared 0 bases from V and 7 bases from J, leaving 9 bases between. Germline V gene lookup returns CDR1 MNHEY and CDR2 SMNVEV (reference sequence). As DNA, the CDR3 is TGTGCCAGCAGTTTATCCTCCTGGAATGAAGCTTTCTTT. Encoded protein: CASSLSSWNEAFF.

V usage is TRBV30 and J usage is TRBJ1-5; 8 bases fit TRBD1. The CDR3 has 14 amino acids. Germline CDR1 reads GTSNPN; CDR2 reads SVGIG (reference sequence). J gave up 4 bases and V 3 bases, and 5 bases lay outside the gene matches. DNA of the CDR3: TGTGCCTGGAGCGGACAGGGTACGAATCAGCCCCAGCATTTT. Translated, it gives CAWSGQGTNQPQHF.

In this sample, this clone turned up a few times. The rearrangement uses TRBV3-1 (or the pseudogene TRBV3-2) and TRBJ2-3, with 9 bases matching TRBD2. Per the germline V gene, CDR1 is LGHDT and CDR2 is YNNKEL (reference sequence). Trimming cost V 4 bases and J 1 base; bases outside gene matches: 9. This CDR3 spans 17 amino acids. The CDR3: CASSRRTSATGTDTQYF. CDR3 sequence (DNA): TGTGCCAGCAGCCGACGGACTAGCGCCACGGGCACAGATACGCAGTATTTT.

The chain couples TRBV6-5 to TRBJ2-2; D is possibly TRBD1 (5 bases). CDR1 and CDR2 (germline): MNHEY, SVGAGI. The V and J ends lost 10 bases and 5 bases respectively, with 11 bases between them. The CDR3 has 12 amino acids. The CDR3 region has the DNA TGTGCCACCAGGGTGCGAACCGGGGAGCTGTTTTTT. Translated, it gives CATRVRTGELFF.

This clone was counted between two and nine times. The rearrangement uses TRBV13 and TRBJ1-3, with 8 bases identical to TRBD1. The CDR3 extends over 16 amino acids. The V and J ends lost 5 bases and 0 bases, in that order; junction bases with no gene match: 6. Germline V CDR1 and CDR2: PRHDT, FYEKMQ (reference sequence). Here the CDR3 reads CASSRQGPSSGNTIYF. In nucleotides, the CDR3 is TGTGCCAGCAGCAGACAGGGGCCGAGCTCTGGAAACACCATATATTTT.

This clone was detected only a few times. The chain joins TRBV3-1 (or the pseudogene TRBV3-2) to TRBJ2-7, with TRBD1 identical over 8 bases. Per germline, CDR1 LGHDT and CDR2 YNNKEL (reference sequence). This CDR3 comprises 12 residues. V shed 5 bases, J shed 4 bases, and the junction held 1 base outside the gene matches. The CDR3, as DNA: TGTGCCAGCAGCGGGGACAGGTACGAGCAGTACTTC. Residues: CASSGDRYEQYF.